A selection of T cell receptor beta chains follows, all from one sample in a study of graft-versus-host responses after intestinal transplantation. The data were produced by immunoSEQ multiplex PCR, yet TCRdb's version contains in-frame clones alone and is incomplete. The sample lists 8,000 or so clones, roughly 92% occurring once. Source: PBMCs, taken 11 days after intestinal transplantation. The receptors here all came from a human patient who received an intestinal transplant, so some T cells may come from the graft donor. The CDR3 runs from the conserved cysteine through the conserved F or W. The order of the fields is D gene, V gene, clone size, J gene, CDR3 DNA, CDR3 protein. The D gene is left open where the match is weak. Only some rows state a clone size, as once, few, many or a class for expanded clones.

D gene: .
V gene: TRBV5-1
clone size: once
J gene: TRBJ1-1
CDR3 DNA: TGCGCCAGCAGCTTGGCAGGAGGGACCACTGAAGCTTTCTTT
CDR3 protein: CASSLAGGTTEAFF

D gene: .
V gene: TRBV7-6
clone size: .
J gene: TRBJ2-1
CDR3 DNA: TGTGCCAGCAGCTCTACTCCTAGCTCCTACAATGAGCAGTTCTTC
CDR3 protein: CASSSTPSSYNEQFF

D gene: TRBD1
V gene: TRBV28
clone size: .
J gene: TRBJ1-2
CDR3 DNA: TGTGCCAGCAGTTTCCCCGCGACAGGGGGCGATCTCTATGGCTACACCTTC
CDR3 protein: CASSFPATGGDLYGYTF

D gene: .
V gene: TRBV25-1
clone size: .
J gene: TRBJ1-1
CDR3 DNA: TGTGCCAGCAGTGAATATCTGGGGGGACTGAACACTGAAGCTTTCTTT
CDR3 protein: CASSEYLGGLNTEAFF

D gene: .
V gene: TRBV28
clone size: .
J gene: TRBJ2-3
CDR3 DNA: TGTGCCAGCAGCCCACCCGTGAGAGATACGCAGTATTTT
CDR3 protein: CASSPPVRDTQYF

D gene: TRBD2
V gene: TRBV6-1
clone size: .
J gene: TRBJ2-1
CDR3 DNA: TGTGCCAGCAGTGAAGAGGCTAGCGGGTACAATGAGCAGTTCTTC
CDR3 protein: CASSEEASGYNEQFF

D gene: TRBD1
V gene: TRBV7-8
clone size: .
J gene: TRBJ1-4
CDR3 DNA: TGTGCCAGCAGCTCAAGACAGGGACCCTCCTTCGAGGAAAAACTGTTTTTT
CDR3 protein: CASSSRQGPSFEEKLFF

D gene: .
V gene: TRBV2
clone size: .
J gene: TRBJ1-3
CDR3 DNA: TGTGCCAGCAGTGGGGAGGGTTCTGGAAACACCATATATTTT
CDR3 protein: CASSGEGSGNTIYF

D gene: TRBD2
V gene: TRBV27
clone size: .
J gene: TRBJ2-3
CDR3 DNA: TGTGCCAGCAGTCCTCTACTAGCGGCAGGCACAGATACGCAGTATTTT
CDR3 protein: CASSPLLAAGTDTQYF

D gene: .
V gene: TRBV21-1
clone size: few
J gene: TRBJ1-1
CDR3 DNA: TGTGCCAGCAGCATACAGGGGAACACTGAAGCTTTCTTT
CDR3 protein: CASSIQGNTEAFF

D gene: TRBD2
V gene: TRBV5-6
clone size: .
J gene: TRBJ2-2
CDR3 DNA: TGTGCCAGCAGCCCCCTGGCCCCCGTGGCGGGGGAAACCGGGGAGCTGTTTTTT
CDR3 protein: CASSPLAPVAGETGELFF

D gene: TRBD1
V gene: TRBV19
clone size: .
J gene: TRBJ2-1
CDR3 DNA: TGTGCCAGTAGTGTGGGACAGGGCCCTTACAATGAGCAGTTCTTC
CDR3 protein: CASSVGQGPYNEQFF

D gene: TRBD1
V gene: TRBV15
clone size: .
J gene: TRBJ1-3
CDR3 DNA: TGTGCCACCAGCGGAGGGACAGGGATACCGGACACCATATATTTT
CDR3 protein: CATSGGTGIPDTIYF

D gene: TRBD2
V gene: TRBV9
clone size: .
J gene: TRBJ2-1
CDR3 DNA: TGTGCCAGCAGCGTAGAAGGGACTAGCGGGGGTGGCTACAATGAGCAGTTCTTC
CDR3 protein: CASSVEGTSGGGYNEQFF

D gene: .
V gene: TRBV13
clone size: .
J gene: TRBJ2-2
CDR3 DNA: TGTGCCAGCAGCTTAGCCAGGGCCACCGGGGAGCTGTTTTTT
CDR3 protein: CASSLARATGELFF

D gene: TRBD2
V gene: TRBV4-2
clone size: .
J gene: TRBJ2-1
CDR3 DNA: TGTGCCAGCAGCCAAGAAGCGGGAGGAGCCAATGAGCAGTTCTTC
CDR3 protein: CASSQEAGGANEQFF

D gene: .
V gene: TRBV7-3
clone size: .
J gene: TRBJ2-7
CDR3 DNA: TGTGCCAGCAGCCTAGGGGACAAGTCCTACGAGCAGTACTTC
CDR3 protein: CASSLGDKSYEQYF

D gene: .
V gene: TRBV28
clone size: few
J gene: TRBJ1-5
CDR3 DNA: TGTGCCAGCAGTTCCAGGGGATTGTCGGATCAGCCCCAGCATTTT
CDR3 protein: CASSSRGLSDQPQHF

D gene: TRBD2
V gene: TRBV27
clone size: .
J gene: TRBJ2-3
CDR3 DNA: TGTGCCAGCAGTCCCCGGGGGGGGCTCACAGATACGCAGTATTTT
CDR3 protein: CASSPRGGLTDTQYF

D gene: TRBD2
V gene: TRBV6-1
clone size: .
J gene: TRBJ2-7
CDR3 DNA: TGTGCCAGCAGTCCGTGGGGGGGCTACGAGCAGTACTTC
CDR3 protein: CASSPWGGYEQYF

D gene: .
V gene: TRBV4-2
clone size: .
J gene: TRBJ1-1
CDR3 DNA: TGTGCCAGCACCTCAGGGTCTGGGGACACTGAAGCTTTCTTT
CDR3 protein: CASTSGSGDTEAFF

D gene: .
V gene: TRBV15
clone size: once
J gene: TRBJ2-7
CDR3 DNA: TGTGCCACCAGCAGAGACCGAGCGAGCTCCTACGAGCAGTACTTC
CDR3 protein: CATSRDRASSYEQYF

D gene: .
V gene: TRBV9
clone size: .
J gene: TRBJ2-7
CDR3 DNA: TGTGCCAGCTCAGCCCACAGGGTTGGAGAGCAGTACTTC
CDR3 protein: CASSAHRVGEQYF

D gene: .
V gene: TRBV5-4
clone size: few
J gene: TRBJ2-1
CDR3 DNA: TGTGCCAGCAGCCTGTCGTATGAGCAGTTCTTC
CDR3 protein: CASSLSYEQFF